The clone carrying this T cell receptor (beta chain) showed up just once. Its antigen is unknown. The junction does not match germline at one end; this may be a read error. This sample stems from a study of T cells in Graves' hyperthyroidism and ophthalmopathy. Overall study results and limits: Ophthalmopathy got predicted by the model a median 6.5 months before its onset. Blood also carried most thyroid clonotypes expanded above 0.001. A 13 V-J model separated ophthalmopathy from stable hyperthyroidism.

Aged 18 to 65, the patients had hyperthyroidism that was newly diagnosed and had lasted under 2 months. Germline lookup yields CDR1 LGHDT and CDR2 YNNKEL (reference sequence). The CDR3 length is 16 residues. Amplification of TCR beta CDR3 regions used RNA as the template. The HTBI set primed first-round TCR CDR3 RT-PCR. TCRdb analysed the multiplex PCR reads with MiXCR anew, one entry per CDR3 protein. In the table there are approximately 270,000 distinct CDR3 sequences, roughly 14% of which are singletons. The origin of this receptor is a middle-aged woman with Graves' hyperthyroidism that later progressed to Graves' ophthalmopathy. The rearrangement joins TRBV3-1 to TRBJ2-4, with a possible D match to TRBD1 (5 bases). The specimen sequenced was blood. CDR3 sequence: CASSSQVSLAKNIQSF. CDR3 nucleotides: TGTGCCAGCAGCTCACAGGTGTCCTTAGCCAAAAACATTCAGTCCTTC.